What follows describes a single T cell receptor beta chain. The target antigen is unknown. The data were produced by immunoSEQ multiplex PCR, yet TCRdb's version contains in-frame clones alone and is incomplete. Among 120,000 to 150,000 clones listed, 70% to 90% were seen once. This record comes from a study of T cell responses to AZD1222 COVID-19 vaccine. About the study: Pooled together were second doses at about 4 or about 12 weeks.

Study-level findings and limits: Reports say nearly half of spike-specific TCRs go after unmutated variant regions.

The receptor's source is an adult in good health. The sample consisted of peripheral blood, taken on day 0 of AZD1222 vaccination.

In DNA form, the CDR3 reads TGTGCCAGCAGCCAAGCGACAACCGGGGAGCTGTTTTTT. Amino acid sequence: CASSQATTGELFF. The chain employs TRBV3-1 (or the pseudogene TRBV3-2) and TRBJ2-2; D remains unclear. The germline CDR1 and CDR2 sequences are LGHDT and YNNKEL (reference sequence). The CDR3 runs to 13 residues. Trimming shortened V by 1 base and J by 5 bases, and 5 bases separated the two germline ends.